The 8 T cell receptor beta chains below come from one sample, sequenced in a study of blood T cell repertoires in COVID-19. Clones were sequenced by immunoSEQ multiplex PCR, and TCRdb holds only the in-frame ones, with some missing. The sample records a few hundred thousand clones, around 82% being singletons. Sequencing input: peripheral blood. The source of these receptors is a person between 65 and 79 years old with COVID-19, enrolled during active disease.

CDR3 protein: CVRSLATGEYGQPQHF. The CDR3 bases are TGTGTCAGAAGCTTAGCGACAGGGGAATATGGTCAGCCCCAGCATTTT. The gene calls are TRBV7-5 and TRBJ1-5; no DNA check was done on the table's D call, TRBD1. TRBV7-5 represents a pseudogene. The CDR3 is 16 residues long.

This rearrangement joins TRBV7-9 to TRBJ1-1; the D gene is possibly TRBD1 (6 bases). The V gene lost 2 bases and the J gene lost 8 bases, with 9 bases spanning the gap. Germline V gene sequence: CDR1 SEHNR, CDR2 FQNEAQ (reference sequence). This CDR3 has 12 amino acids. The CDR3 region is CASSLLDREAFF. The DNA of the CDR3 is TGTGCCAGCAGCTTATTGGACAGAGAAGCTTTCTTT.

The gene calls are TRBV6-4 and TRBJ1-2; D is unclear. CDR1 is MRHNA and CDR2 is SNTAGT in the germline V gene. V lost 5 bases and J lost 1, with 11 bases in between. The CDR3 sequence is 14 residues long. CDR3: CASSRVHFNYGYTF. In DNA, the CDR3 is TGTGCCAGCAGTCGGGTCCATTTTAACTATGGCTACACCTTC.

The chain joins TRBV6-1 to TRBJ2-3; TRBD2 matches at 7 bases. J gave up 0 bases and V 3 bases, and 9 bases lay outside the gene matches. The germline CDR1 and CDR2 sequences are MNHNS and SASEGT. The CDR3 runs to 17 residues. The CDR3 sequence: CASSDGGRAVSTDTQYF. For the CDR3, the DNA is TGTGCCAGCAGTGATGGGGGGAGGGCCGTTAGCACAGATACGCAGTATTTT.

The V and J genes are TRBV5-1 and TRBJ2-4; tentative D call: TRBD1 (5 bases). V was trimmed by 4 bases and J by 3 bases, leaving 20 bases between them. Per the germline V gene, CDR1 is SGHRS and CDR2 is YFSETQ. The CDR3 loop spans 17 amino acids. DNA for the CDR3: TGCGCCAGCAGCAAGTCAAGGGGTCAGTCGGGCAAAAACATTCAGTACTTC. This gives the protein CASSKSRGQSGKNIQYF.

The chain couples TRBV28 to TRBJ2-7; possibly TRBD1 for D (6 bases). CDR1 and CDR2 (germline): MDHEN, SYDVKM. CDR3 size: 13 residues. Trimming pared 5 bases from V and 7 bases from J, leaving 15 bases between. CDR3 in DNA: TGTGCCAGCAGTCATCAAGTCAGGGGTGAGCAGTACTTC. The encoded protein is CASSHQVRGEQYF.

The CDR3 spells CSVGADTQYF. For the CDR3, the DNA is TGCAGTGTTGGAGCTGATACGCAGTATTTT. This chain links TRBV20-1 with TRBJ2-3; no reliable D call. The germline gives CDR1 DFQATT, CDR2 SNEGSKA (reference sequence). This CDR3 contains 10 residues. The V gene lost 7 bases and the J gene lost 6 bases, with 8 bases spanning the gap.

The rearrangement joins TRBV11-3 to TRBJ2-7; D is uncertain. V was clipped by 2 bases and J by 3 bases, with 8 bases between them. The length of the CDR3 is 13 residues. Germline V lookup: CDR1 SGHNT, CDR2 YENEEA. The CDR3 sequence: CASSLRSGYEQYF. For the CDR3, the DNA is TGTGCCAGCAGCTTACGGTCGGGCTACGAGCAGTACTTC.